The next 25 T cell receptor beta chains were all read from a single sample in a study of blood T cell repertoires in COVID-19. Repertoires were generated with immunoSEQ multiplex PCR, while TCRdb's copy carries only in-frame clones and drops some. The profile covers 350,000 to 400,000 clones, with approximately 88% appearing a single time and approximately 1% taken by the ten largest. Source material: PBMCs or T cells enriched from blood (not recorded which). The receptors shown here come from a woman aged 25 to 39 with acute COVID-19.

Only a few counts were recorded for this clone. The V gene is TRBV5-8, the J gene TRBJ2-7, with 7 bases matching TRBD1. CDR1 and CDR2 (germline): SGHTS, YDEGEE. V lost 5 bases to trimming and J lost 0 bases; unmatched junction nucleotides: 8. The CDR3 contains 15 residues. The CDR3 bases are TGTGCCAGCAGAGGACGACAGGGAGTCTCCTACGAGCAGTACTTC. Protein sequence: CASRGRQGVSYEQYF.

V gene TRBV7-8 combines with J gene TRBJ2-7; D ambiguous. The CDR3 loop spans 15 amino acids. Germline V lookup: CDR1 SGHVS, CDR2 FQNEAQ. Deletions cut 1 base from V and 3 bases from J, with 13 bases between. The CDR3 region is CASSLEVVGYYEQYF. CDR3 in DNA: TGTGCCAGCAGCTTAGAAGTGGTGGGCTACTACGAGCAGTACTTC.

The V and J genes are TRBV6-5 and TRBJ2-4; 10 bases map to TRBD1. The V gene end was trimmed by 2 bases and the J gene end by 5 bases; junction bases not matched to a gene: 0. This CDR3 has 14 residues. Germline V lookup: CDR1 MNHEY, CDR2 SVGAGI. The chain's CDR3 is CASSYGTGENIQYF. The CDR3 bases are TGTGCCAGCAGTTACGGGACAGGGGAAAACATTCAGTACTTC.

The DNA for the CDR3 is TGTGCCAGCAGCCCACAGGGGGCGTTAAACTACGAGCAGTACTTC. It yields the protein CASSPQGALNYEQYF. This sequence joins TRBV7-8 and TRBJ2-7, with 9 bases that match TRBD1. Germline CDR1 reads SGHVS; CDR2 reads FQNEAQ. The CDR3 consists of 15 residues. Losses at the gene ends were 5 bases for V and 3 bases for J; bases not matched to a gene: 8.

This chain uses TRBV7-9 with TRBJ2-5; unclear D gene. CDR1 is SEHNR and CDR2 is FQNEAQ in the germline V gene (reference sequence). This CDR3 has 14 amino acids. V lost 1 base to trimming and J lost 2 bases, with 8 bases between them. DNA of the CDR3: TGTGCCAGCAGCTTAGTTTACAGACAAGAGACCCAGTACTTC. Its protein product is CASSLVYRQETQYF.

The chain couples TRBV7-2 to TRBJ2-5, with 10 bases that match TRBD2. The CDR3 has 17 residues. Germline trimming cut 5 bases from V and 5 bases from J; bases unmatched to any gene: 14. Germline CDR1 is SGHTA and CDR2 is FQGNSA. The DNA of the CDR3 is TGTGCCAGCAGCCCCACAAGGACTAGCGGTAGGGCTGAGACCCAGTACTTC. It codes for CASSPTRTSGRAETQYF.

V usage is TRBV13 and J usage is TRBJ2-3; perhaps TRBD1 as D (6 bases). The germline gives CDR1 PRHDT, CDR2 FYEKMQ (reference sequence). Trimming removed 1 base at V and 5 bases at J, with 22 bases between. This CDR3 has 18 amino acids. CDR3 coding DNA: TGTGCCAGCAGCTTAGAGCCGACACAGGGCGTATCGGTAGATACGCAGTATTTT. It codes for CASSLEPTQGVSVDTQYF. Full variable domain (remainder filled in from reference TRBV13 and TRBJ2-3): AAGVIQSPRHLIKEKRETATLKCYPIPRHDTVYWYQQGPGQDPQFLISFYEKMQSDKGSIPDRFSAQQFSDYHSELNMSSLELGDSALYFCASSLEPTQGVSVDTQYFGPGTRLTVL.

V is TRBV6-2 or TRBV6-3 and J is TRBJ2-5; the match to TRBD2 covers 10 bases. The CDR3 has 18 residues. CDR1 is MNHEY, CDR2 SVGEGT, per germline. The V and J ends lost 0 bases and 1 base, in that order; junction bases with no gene match: 8. CDR3 bases: TGTGCCAGCAGTTACTCTTGGACTAGCGGAGTTCTCCAAGAGACCCAGTACTTC. It translates to CASSYSWTSGVLQETQYF.

This clone was seen a few times. Other DNA sequences in the sample encode the same CDR3. The chain joins TRBV2 to TRBJ1-1; no clear D gene. The CDR3 has 11 amino acids. Germline V gene sequence: CDR1 SNHLY, CDR2 FYNNEI. The ends were cut back, 7 bases at V and 0 bases at J, with 3 bases in the middle. CDR3 region: CASTVNTEAFF. The CDR3 bases are TGTGCCAGCACTGTGAACACTGAAGCTTTCTTT.

V is TRBV24-1 and J is TRBJ1-4, with a possible D match to TRBD1 (5 bases). Trimming removed 5 bases from V and 6 bases from J, with 15 bases in between. The germline V gene has CDR1 KGHDR and CDR2 SFDVKD. This CDR3 spans 15 amino acids. In DNA, the CDR3 is TGTGCCACCAGTGGGGGGGGGACCTCCGATGAAAAACTGTTTTTT. Amino acids: CATSGGGTSDEKLFF.

Written as DNA, the CDR3 is TGTGCCAGCAGTTACTCGGACAGGGGAGACTATGGCTACACCTTC. Translation: CASSYSDRGDYGYTF. The rearrangement uses TRBV6-2 or TRBV6-3 and TRBJ1-2, with 9 bases aligning to TRBD1. Germline lookup yields CDR1 MNHEY and CDR2 SVGEGT. Unmatched junction bases numbered 2, after V lost 0 bases and J lost 3 bases. The CDR3 contains 15 residues.

The count of this clone is one. The chain carries TRBV9 and TRBJ1-2, with 9 bases fitting TRBD1. With V trimmed by 4 bases and J by 14 bases, 18 bases remained unmatched. CDR1 SGDLS and CDR2 YYNGEE come from the germline V gene. The CDR3 is 15 residues long. CDR3 sequence (DNA): TGTGCCAGCAGCACCTCGACCGGGACAGGGTGGGGTATGACCTTC. This sequence encodes CASSTSTGTGWGMTF.

The J gene is TRBJ2-5, the V gene TRBV12-3 or TRBV12-4; weak D call: TRBD1 (5 bases). This CDR3 is built from 13 residues. V was pared by 6 bases and J by 5 bases, with 13 bases between. Here the CDR3 DNA reads TGTGCCAGCAGCCCTAGGGGCGGCGAGACCCAGTACTTC. Amino acids: CASSPRGGETQYF.

J is TRBJ2-3 and V is TRBV7-9, with 9 bases matching TRBD1. The CDR3 consists of 16 residues. Germline trimming cut 4 bases from V and 5 bases from J; bases unmatched to any gene: 10. Germline V lookup: CDR1 SEHNR, CDR2 FQNEAQ (reference sequence). DNA for the CDR3: TGTGCCAGCAGCTCGCGAACAGGGGGCCTTGGAGATACGCAGTATTTT. Translated: CASSSRTGGLGDTQYF.

The chain recombines TRBV6-5 with TRBJ2-7; 11 positions agree with TRBD1. V was clipped by 0 bases and J by 4 bases; unmatched bases: 2. The CDR3 runs to 15 residues. Germline V lookup: CDR1 MNHEY, CDR2 SVGAGI. CDR3 nucleotide sequence: TGTGCCAGCAGTTACTCGGGACAGGGGGGGTACGAGCAGTACTTC. It translates to CASSYSGQGGYEQYF.

The gene calls are TRBV7-2 and TRBJ1-3; D gene ambiguous. Trimming shortened V by 1 base and J by 5 bases, and 12 bases separated the two germline ends. CDR1 and CDR2 (germline): SGHTA, FQGNSA. The CDR3 is made up of 15 amino acids. CDR3 protein: CASSLDATSRNTIYF. In nucleotides, the CDR3 is TGTGCCAGCAGCTTAGATGCGACATCGAGAAACACCATATATTTT. Together with reference TRBV7-2 and TRBJ1-3, the CDR3 gives the full variable domain: GAGVSQSPSNKVTEKGKDVELRCDPISGHTALYWYRQSLGQGLEFLIYFQGNSAPDKSGLPSDRFSAERTGGSVSTLTIQRTQQEDSAVYLCASSLDATSRNTIYFGEGSWLTVV.

As DNA, the CDR3 is TGCGCCAGCAGCTGCGCGGGGGGGGCCTACGAGCAGTACTTC. It yields the protein CASSCAGGAYEQYF. The J gene is TRBJ2-7, the V gene TRBV5-1, with 9 bases aligning to TRBD2. This CDR3 spans 14 amino acids. The germline V gene encodes CDR1 SGHRS and CDR2 YFSETQ. After removal of 3 bases from V and 2 bases from J, the junction contained 3 bases not matched to a gene.

CDR3 nucleotide sequence: TGTGCCAGCAGGATACAGGGTTACTTC. Translating it yields CASRIQGYF. V and J are TRBV6-5 and TRBJ2-5, with D possibly matching TRBD1 (6 bases). There are 9 residues in the CDR3. With 6 bases removed from V and 14 bases from J, the gap between germline ends came to 10 bases. Per the germline V gene, CDR1 is MNHEY and CDR2 is SVGAGI.

V and J are TRBV29-1 and TRBJ2-1, with D possibly being TRBD2 (7 bases). V was shortened by 7 bases and J by 9 bases, with 25 bases between the two germline ends. Germline CDR1 reads SQVTM; CDR2 reads ANQGSEA. This CDR3 is built from 15 residues. CDR3 DNA sequence: TGCAGCGCCCTCGGGGGGCTGTCGGACCCAGGTGAGCAGTTCTTC. Its protein is CSALGGLSDPGEQFF.

The V and J genes are TRBV5-1 and TRBJ2-7; 7 bases are a match to TRBD1. Germline V lookup: CDR1 SGHRS, CDR2 YFSETQ. V trimming: 3 bases; J trimming: 6 bases; junction bases outside the gene matches: 6. The CDR3 runs 13 residues. In DNA form, the CDR3 reads TGCGCCAGCAGCTCCGACAGGGTTCGCGAGCAGTACTTC. Translated: CASSSDRVREQYF.

This clone was counted only a few times. The CDR3 DNA reads as TGTGCCAGCAGCTTAGTTGCGGGGGCAAACACCGGGGAGCTGTTTTTT. This sequence encodes CASSLVAGANTGELFF. This sequence joins TRBV7-8 and TRBJ2-2, with a possible D match to TRBD2 (7 bases). The CDR3 runs to 16 residues. CDR1 is SGHVS, CDR2 FQNEAQ, per germline. The V and J ends lost 1 base and 2 bases respectively, with 11 bases between them.

This clone came up once. CDR3 in amino acids: CASSQETSGAIAQFF. Here the CDR3 DNA reads TGTGCCAGCAGCCAAGAGACTAGCGGGGCGATTGCGCAGTTCTTC. This rearrangement joins TRBV4-2 to TRBJ2-1; 11 bases align to TRBD2. V shed 0 bases, J shed 12 bases, and the junction held 7 bases outside the gene matches. There are 15 residues in the CDR3. The germline CDR1 and CDR2 sequences are LGHNA and YNFKEQ.

This clone occurred a few times. Compared with germline, one end of the junction differs, possibly owing to a read error. The chain couples TRBV6-1 to TRBJ1-3; D may be TRBD1 (5 bases). Germline V gene sequence: CDR1 MNHNS, CDR2 SASEGT. CDR3 size: 11 residues. The CDR3 here is CASSEASREDF. CDR3 in DNA: TGTGCCAGCAGTGAAGCTAGCAGGGAGGATTTT.

The CDR3 loop is CASSFRAGNTIYF. CDR3 DNA sequence: TGTGCCAGCAGTTTCAGGGCTGGAAACACCATATATTTT. V and J are TRBV12-3 or TRBV12-4 and TRBJ1-3, with a weak D call TRBD1 (5 bases). CDR3 size: 13 residues. Trimming removed 3 bases from V and 2 bases from J, with 5 bases in between.

The chain employs TRBV6-2 or TRBV6-3 and TRBJ1-4, with TRBD1 identical over 8 bases. V shed 4 bases and J 7 bases; nucleotides not matched to a gene: 8. From germline, CDR1 is MNHEY and CDR2 SVGEGT. CDR3 length: 15 residues. CDR3 coding DNA: TGTGCCAGCAGTTCCCCCCGGGACAGGCGTGAAAAACTGTTTTTT. This gives the protein CASSSPRDRREKLFF.